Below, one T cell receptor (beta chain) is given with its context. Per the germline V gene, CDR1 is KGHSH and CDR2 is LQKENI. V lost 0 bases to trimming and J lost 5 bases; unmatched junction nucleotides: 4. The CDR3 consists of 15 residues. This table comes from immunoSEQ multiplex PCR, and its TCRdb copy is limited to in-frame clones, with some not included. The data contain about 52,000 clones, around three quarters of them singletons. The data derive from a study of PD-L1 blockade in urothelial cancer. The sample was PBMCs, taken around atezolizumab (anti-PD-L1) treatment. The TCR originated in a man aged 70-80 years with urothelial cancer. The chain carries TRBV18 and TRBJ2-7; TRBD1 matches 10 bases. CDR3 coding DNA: TGTGCCAGCTCACCACCGGGACAGGGGTATAACGAGCAGTACTTC. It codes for CASSPPGQGYNEQYF.